This T cell receptor beta chain comes out of a study of monozygotic twins with inflammatory bowel disease. The study's findings and limits: No discrimination was achieved between different T cell subtypes.

RNA in its total form was extracted from whole blood, and T cells were not sorted. Concerning this clonotype: Its antigen is not identified.

Germline V gene lookup returns CDR1 DFQATT and CDR2 SNEGSKA (reference sequence). The CDR3 is made up of 15 amino acids. Researchers put TCRalpha and TCRbeta cDNA through two nested PCRs lasting approximately 16 and 10 cycles. TCRdb processed the 5' RACE reads again and assigns one entry to each CDR3 protein, with no DNA. In total, the table holds about 210,000 distinct CDR3 sequences. V gene TRBV20-1 combines with J gene TRBJ1-5. The sequence came from a human donor with ulcerative colitis or Crohn's disease, or a healthy co-twin of an affected twin (not recorded which). Sequenced sample: blood. The CDR3: CSATTSPYSNQPQHF.